This T cell receptor beta chain originates from a study of T cells after posttransplantation cyclophosphamide. Sequencing was performed with immunoSEQ multiplex PCR; in TCRdb, only in-frame clones are kept and a portion is missing. Of about 6,500 clones listed, approximately 84% were seen once; the top ten hold 25% to 30%. Busulfan-fludarabine conditioning, marrow transplant, and cyclophosphamide on days +3 and +4 were administered. Study-wide findings and caveats: After PTCy, TRB diversity resembled that of CNI/methotrexate controls.

Trimming took 4 bases from V and 2 from J, leaving 16 bases between them. There are 16 residues in the CDR3. CDR1 is SGHDT and CDR2 is YYEEEE in the germline V gene. On this clone: What it binds is not known.

The V gene is TRBV5-6, the J gene TRBJ2-1; tentatively, D is TRBD1 (6 bases). The source of this sequence is a female patient aged 50-60 years who received an allogeneic stem cell transplant from a related donor, was CMV-positive, and had no GVHD. Some T cells may be transferred from the graft donor. The specimen was CD8+ T cells sorted from PBMCs, collected approximately 190 weeks after allogeneic stem cell transplant with posttransplant cyclophosphamide. CDR3 sequence: CASSPFSTGTYNEQFF. DNA for the CDR3: TGTGCCAGCAGCCCATTCTCGACAGGAACCTACAATGAGCAGTTCTTC.